Below are 2 T cell receptor beta chains sequenced from a single sample in a study of T-cell memory formation after mild COVID-19. TCRdb reanalysed the 5' RACE reads using MiXCR and keeps one entry per CDR3 protein. Among 110,000 or so distinct CDR3 sequences, approximately 21% were seen once, and the ten largest hold around 40%. The sequenced sample was PBMCs or a T cell subset sorted from them (not recorded which). The receptors here all came from a young man who had mild COVID-19 (a few samples of this study predate the infection). Cell type and time point are not known.

This rearrangement joins TRBV9 to TRBJ1-2, with no clear D. Germline lookup yields CDR1 SGDLS and CDR2 YYNGEE. V was cut by 4 bases and J by 6 bases, with 10 bases left in between. This CDR3 region has 12 residues. The DNA of the CDR3 is TGTGCCAGCAGCCCGTCCTCACATGGCTACACCTTC. Its protein is CASSPSSHGYTF.

The chain has TRBV20-1 and TRBJ2-1; 10 nucleotides agree with TRBD2. In germline, CDR1 is DFQATT, CDR2 SNEGSKA (reference sequence). V dropped 0 bases and J dropped 3; count of bases not matched to a gene: 8. The CDR3 has 17 residues. The CDR3 sequence is CSARDSLAGARYNEQFF. CDR3 bases: TGCAGTGCTAGAGATTCGCTAGCGGGGGCTCGCTACAATGAGCAGTTCTTC.